These 11 T cell receptor beta chains were sequenced from one sample in a study of STAT3 mutations in large granular lymphocyte leukemia. Study-wide findings and caveats: At least one immunodominant TCR beta clonotype appeared in every T-cell large granular lymphocyte leukemia patient.

Sequenced by immunoSEQ multiplex PCR; TCRdb stores in-frame clones only, minus some. The table lists fewer than 9,500 clones, roughly 79% of them singletons. No antigen is known for these receptors. Sequenced input: peripheral blood mononuclear cells. Receptors originate from a woman aged 35 to 49 with T-cell large granular lymphocyte leukemia. Some clones in this sample may be carry-over from other donors' samples.

This clone was observed a few times. V gene TRBV4-3 combines with J gene TRBJ2-7; 10 bases align to TRBD2. CDR1 and CDR2 from the germline V gene are LGHNA and YSLEER. Trimming cost V 1 base and J 5 bases; bases outside gene matches: 8. This CDR3 spans 16 amino acids. CDR3 protein: CASSQVLGLALDEQYF. In DNA, the CDR3 is TGCGCCAGCAGCCAAGTACTGGGACTAGCGTTAGACGAGCAGTACTTC.

The chain's CDR3 is CASSPSGTSEQYF. CDR3 DNA sequence: TGTGCCAGCTCACCATCAGGGACCTCCGAGCAGTACTTC. The genes are TRBV18 and TRBJ2-7; either TRBD1 or TRBD2 may supply D (5 bases each). CDR3 length: 13 residues. Per germline, CDR1 KGHSH and CDR2 LQKENI. The V end was cut by 2 bases, the J end by 6 bases, with 11 bases between.

This chain joins TRBV7-9 and TRBJ2-1, with D unresolved. V was cut by 4 bases and J by 9 bases, with 13 bases left in between. This CDR3 region has 13 residues. CDR1 is SEHNR, CDR2 FQNEAQ, per germline (reference sequence). CDR3 coding DNA: TGTGCCAGCAGCTCGATTGGGGTTGGTGAGCAGTTCTTC. Translated: CASSSIGVGEQFF.

The chain links TRBV29-1 to TRBJ1-1; TRBD1 is a possible D gene (6 bases). V lost 5 bases and J 0 bases, leaving 13 bases between the germline ends. The CDR3 covers 14 residues. Germline CDR1 SQVTM, CDR2 ANQGSEA. The CDR3 DNA is TGCAGCGTTACAGGGTTGATCCTGAACACTGAAGCTTTCTTT. Its translation is CSVTGLILNTEAFF.

The chain uses TRBV6-5 and TRBJ1-2, with 8 positions matching TRBD1. This CDR3 comprises 14 residues. Germline CDR1 MNHEY, CDR2 SVGAGI. Trimming at V came to 6 bases and at J to 8 bases, leaving 11 bases not matched to a gene. Here the CDR3 reads CASSLGQGVGGYTF. CDR3 sequence (DNA): TGTGCCAGCAGCCTCGGACAGGGAGTGGGAGGCTACACCTTC.

This clone has only a few counts. The chain combines TRBV30 with TRBJ2-7; the D gene is possibly TRBD1 (5 bases). Germline loops: CDR1 GTSNPN, CDR2 SVGIG (reference sequence). Trimming took off 2 bases at V and 4 bases at J, with 12 bases between the two ends. This CDR3 spans 13 amino acids. In nucleotides, the CDR3 is TGTGCCTGGAGTAGGTCGAGACAGTACGAGCAGTACTTC. The encoded protein is CAWSRSRQYEQYF.

The chain employs TRBV18 and TRBJ2-6; possibly TRBD2 for D (5 bases). Trimming left V 2 bases short and J 7 bases short, with 6 bases between. Germline V gene sequence: CDR1 KGHSH, CDR2 LQKENI. The length of the CDR3 is 13 residues. CDR3 region: CASSPAGANVLTF. The CDR3 DNA reads TGTGCCAGCTCACCAGCGGGTGCCAACGTCCTGACTTTC.

CDR3 protein: CASSYGAGNTIYF. The CDR3 DNA reads TGTGCCAGCAGTTACGGGGCTGGAAACACCATATATTTT. The chain links TRBV6-6 to TRBJ1-3; no definite D call. This CDR3 region has 13 residues. Germline CDR1 and CDR2: MNHNY and SVGAGI (reference sequence). Trimming took 2 bases from V and 2 from J, leaving 4 bases between them.

This chain connects TRBV23-1 to TRBJ1-3; 10 nucleotides match TRBD1. TRBV23-1 is placed among ORFs of uncertain function. V was clipped by 10 bases and J by 3 bases; unmatched bases: 6. The CDR3 extends over 14 amino acids. The CDR3 region is CATGDRGYGNTIYF. The CDR3 coding sequence is TGCGCCACTGGGGACAGGGGTTATGGAAACACCATATATTTT.

This chain links TRBV18 with TRBJ2-7; a possible D gene is TRBD2 (6 bases). Germline loops: CDR1 KGHSH, CDR2 LQKENI. The CDR3 contains 15 residues. V lost 5 bases, J lost 0 bases, and 14 bases lay in between. The CDR3 loop reads CASSVAGKSSYEQYF. For the CDR3, the DNA is TGTGCCAGCTCAGTGGCGGGGAAAAGCTCCTACGAGCAGTACTTC.

The chain employs TRBV7-9 and TRBJ1-4; TRBD1 might be the D (5 bases). Germline-derived CDR1 and CDR2 are SEHNR and FQNEAQ (reference sequence). V dropped 5 bases and J dropped 10 bases, with 17 bases sitting between them. The length of the CDR3 is 14 residues. Here the CDR3 reads CASSQGGVGVKLFF. The CDR3 DNA sequence: TGTGCCAGCAGCCAGGGAGGGGTCGGGGTAAAACTGTTTTTT.